The clone carrying this T cell receptor beta chain was detected ten times or more. Germline V gives CDR1 MNHNS, CDR2 SASEGT. The ends lost 9 bases at V and 6 bases at J; junction bases unmatched: 13. This CDR3 is 15 amino acids long. The data were taken from a study of HIV-infected children after antiretroviral therapy interruption. Treatment noted: PENTA 11 planned treatment interruption arm or continuous ART arm. RNA-based 3' RACE libraries used unique molecular identifiers. One entry per CDR3 protein, called by TCRdb with MiXCR from the 3' RACE reads. The table includes around 50,000 distinct CDR3 sequences, about 4.3% detected once.

This sequence was found in a pool of human donors with HIV. The starting material was CD45RA+ CD4+ T cells from PBMCs, pooled from several time points, obtained from a donor given antiretroviral therapy, either interrupted or continuous. Indicated subset: naive CD4+ CD45RA+ CD45RO- T cells. This sequence joins TRBV6-1 and TRBJ1-5; 8 nucleotides agree with TRBD1. The DNA for the CDR3 is TGTGCCAGTCTACAAGGACAGGGTTCAAGTCAGCCCCAGCATTTT. Its protein product is CASLQGQGSSQPQHF.